The 29 T cell receptor beta chains below all came from one sample that was sequenced in a study of regulatory T cells in long-lasting Graves disease. Arm-PCR with iRepertoire HTBI primers amplified the CDR3 regions for these TCR beta libraries. One entry per CDR3 protein results from TCRdb running MiXCR on the multiplex PCR reads. The sample gives 500,000 or so distinct CDR3 sequences, roughly a sixth of which show up once; around a quarter is in the top ten. Described time point: newly diagnosed GD, antithyroid drugs for less than 3 months. With RNA extracted from PBMCs as input, the TCR library was made. The same data also went into a second study, on T cells in Graves' hyperthyroidism and ophthalmopathy.

Sequencing was performed on peripheral blood mononuclear cells (PBMCs), taken at new diagnosis, from a patient treated with antithyroid drugs. Receptor source: a woman aged 40-60 years with Graves disease.

The chain couples TRBV28 to TRBJ2-1; D is possibly TRBD2 (5 bases). This CDR3 is 15 amino acids long. The germline gives CDR1 MDHEN, CDR2 SYDVKM. Trimming cost V 3 bases and J 4 bases, with 13 bases left between them. CDR3 region: CASSFRRVPYNEQFF. CDR3 nucleotides: TGTGCCAGCAGTTTTCGGCGGGTCCCTTACAATGAGCAGTTCTTC.

This sequence joins TRBV9 and TRBJ1-1; D is uncertain. Deletions cut 0 bases from V and 4 bases from J, with 13 bases between. The CDR3 loop spans 15 amino acids. From germline, CDR1 is SGDLS and CDR2 YYNGEE. CDR3 sequence: CASSVAAELSTEAFF. DNA of the CDR3: TGTGCCAGCAGCGTAGCCGCAGAGCTGAGCACTGAAGCTTTCTTT.

This chain connects TRBV5-1 to TRBJ2-5; perhaps TRBD2 as D (6 bases). V was pared by 5 bases and J by 2 bases, with 16 bases between. In germline, CDR1 is SGHRS, CDR2 YFSETQ. The CDR3 contains 15 residues. CDR3 coding DNA: TGCGCCAGCAGGGAGGGAACTAGCCGGCAAGAGACCCAGTACTTC. Its protein product is CASREGTSRQETQYF.

This clonotype was observed at least ten times. J is TRBJ2-1 and V is TRBV9; 7 bases match TRBD1. The CDR3 is 14 amino acids. Per the germline V gene, CDR1 is SGDLS and CDR2 is YYNGEE. Losses at the gene ends were 6 bases for V and 3 bases for J; bases not matched to a gene: 6. CDR3 sequence (DNA): TGTGCCAGCAATACGGGACAGAACTACAATGAGCAGTTCTTC. It specifies CASNTGQNYNEQFF.

This clonotype was found a few times. This chain connects TRBV10-3 to TRBJ2-7; D uncertain. This CDR3 is built from 13 residues. The germline V gene has CDR1 ENHRY and CDR2 SYGVKD. The V gene lost 5 bases and the J gene lost 5 bases, with 13 bases spanning the gap. In DNA, the CDR3 is TGTGCCATCAGTCAAGGGTTTGGGGACGAGCAGTACTTC. Amino acid sequence: CAISQGFGDEQYF.

This clonotype was counted ten times or more. The chain joins TRBV20-1 to TRBJ2-2, with D unresolved. Germline-derived CDR1 and CDR2 are DFQATT and SNEGSKA (reference sequence). This CDR3 region has 12 residues. V was shortened by 7 bases and J by 2 bases, with 8 bases between the two germline ends. CDR3 sequence reads: CSVGKNTGELFF. DNA of the CDR3: TGCAGTGTGGGCAAAAACACCGGGGAGCTGTTTTTT.

This clonotype showed up just a few times. The J gene is TRBJ1-4, the V gene TRBV27; TRBD1 might be the D (5 bases). The CDR3 spans 17 residues. Germline CDR1 MNHEY, CDR2 SMNVEV (reference sequence). Deletions cut 6 bases from V and 0 bases from J, with 17 bases between. The CDR3 nucleotides read TGTGCCAGCAGCCCAAGGTCGGGGGAGACAACTAATGAAAAACTGTTTTTT. The encoded protein is CASSPRSGETTNEKLFF.

V is TRBV5-1 and J is TRBJ2-3; 12 bases map to TRBD2. The CDR3 loop spans 15 amino acids. Germline values: CDR1 SGHRS, CDR2 YFSETQ. After removal of 6 bases from V and 4 bases from J, the junction contained 6 bases not matched to a gene. The CDR3 here is CASTTSGGLADTQYF. The CDR3 DNA reads as TGCGCCAGCACCACTAGCGGGGGGCTCGCAGATACGCAGTATTTT.

V usage is TRBV3-1 and J usage is TRBJ2-3, with TRBD1 identical over 10 bases. This CDR3 is built from 14 residues. The ends lost 3 bases at V and 7 bases at J; junction bases unmatched: 4. In germline, CDR1 is LGHDT, CDR2 YNNKEL (reference sequence). The CDR3 DNA follows: TGTGCCAGCAGCCACTCGGACAGGGGGAATACGCAGTATTTT. Its translation: CASSHSDRGNTQYF.

This clonotype was found many times. The chain carries TRBV3-1 and TRBJ2-2; the match to TRBD1 covers 10 bases. The CDR3 covers 15 residues. The V and J ends lost 4 bases and 5 bases, in that order; junction bases with no gene match: 4. The germline CDR1 and CDR2 sequences are LGHDT and YNNKEL (reference sequence). CDR3 loop: CASSPGQGRTGELFF. In DNA form, the CDR3 reads TGTGCCAGCAGCCCGGGACAGGGGAGGACCGGGGAGCTGTTTTTT.

The table lists this clonotype with a few counts. This chain connects TRBV7-3 to TRBJ2-1, with a possible D match to TRBD2 (6 bases). Trimming removed 4 bases from V and 0 bases from J, with 16 bases in between. The V gene's germline CDR1 is SGHTA and CDR2 FQGTGA. This CDR3 has 17 amino acids. CDR3 in amino acids: CASSSLGTFGSYNEQFF. The CDR3 DNA reads as TGTGCCAGCAGCTCGCTCGGGACTTTTGGCTCCTACAATGAGCAGTTCTTC. Full variable domain (remainder filled in from reference TRBV7-3 and TRBJ2-1): GAGVSQTPSNKVTEKGKYVELRCDPISGHTALYWYRQSLGQGPEFLIYFQGTGAADDSGLPNDRFFAVRPEGSVSTLKIQRTERGDSAVYLCASSSLGTFGSYNEQFFGPGTRLTVL.

This clonotype was detected only a few times. A much larger clone sits a single nucleotide away, making a read error possible. The chain carries TRBV3-1 and TRBJ1-1; tentatively, D is TRBD1 (5 bases). The CDR3 runs to 15 residues. V lost 3 bases and J 6 bases, leaving 17 bases between the germline ends. Germline loops: CDR1 LGHDT, CDR2 YNNKEL (reference sequence). The CDR3 sequence is CASSHSGVGHAEAFF. CDR3 nucleotides: TGTGCCAGCAGCCATTCCGGGGTGGGGCACGCTGAAGCTTTCTTT.

Concerning this clonotype itself: Since a much larger clone is just one base distant, this may be a read error. The V gene is TRBV2, the J gene TRBJ1-5, with D possibly being TRBD1 (6 bases). The CDR3 spans 15 residues. CDR1 and CDR2 from the germline V gene are SNHLY and FYNNEI. Trimming stripped 2 bases from V and 9 bases from J, with 17 bases between. The DNA for the CDR3 is TGTGCCAGCAGTGAACGGGCGAGGGGGGTATGGCCCCAGCATTTT. It encodes CASSERARGVWPQHF.

The rearrangement joins TRBV6-1 to TRBJ1-5, with D unclear. V was cut by 0 bases and J by 0 bases, with 12 bases left in between. From germline, CDR1 is MNHNS and CDR2 SASEGT. This CDR3 comprises 17 residues. This CDR3 is CASSEAGDGYSNQPQHF. In DNA form, the CDR3 reads TGTGCCAGCAGTGAAGCGGGAGACGGGTATAGCAATCAGCCCCAGCATTTT.

At least ten counts were recorded for this clonotype. The rearrangement uses TRBV27 and TRBJ1-2, with D possibly matching TRBD1 (6 bases). The CDR3 has 14 residues. Trimming shortened V by 5 bases and J by 4 bases, and 14 bases separated the two germline ends. Per germline, CDR1 MNHEY and CDR2 SMNVEV (reference sequence). The CDR3 is CASSPGQTIYGYTF. The CDR3 DNA reads TGTGCCAGCAGTCCAGGACAGACCATCTATGGCTACACCTTC.

This clonotype was counted only a few times. The chain is built from TRBV2 and TRBJ2-5; a possible D gene is TRBD1 (6 bases). The germline gives CDR1 SNHLY, CDR2 FYNNEI. Trimming stripped 2 bases from V and 4 bases from J, with 17 bases between. CDR3 length: 16 amino acids. Here the CDR3 DNA reads TGTGCCAGCAGTGAACACTTAAACAGGGTCGCAGAGACCCAGTACTTC. The encoded protein is CASSEHLNRVAETQYF.

The chain links TRBV20-1 to TRBJ2-7; 7 bases align to TRBD1. The CDR3 spans 13 residues. Germline V lookup: CDR1 DFQATT, CDR2 SNEGSKA (reference sequence). The V gene end was trimmed by 3 bases and the J gene end by 0 bases; junction bases not matched to a gene: 2. The CDR3 region has the DNA TGCAGTGCTAGTACAGGGGACTCCTACGAGCAGTACTTC. Protein sequence: CSASTGDSYEQYF.

A word on this clonotype: A much larger clone lies one base from this, so it may be a read error. The chain is built from TRBV3-1 and TRBJ1-4; D perhaps matches TRBD1 (6 bases). In germline, CDR1 is LGHDT, CDR2 YNNKEL (reference sequence). V was shortened by 4 bases and J by 5 bases, with 17 bases between the two germline ends. The CDR3 extends over 16 amino acids. The CDR3 spells CASSRQGGGRNEKLFF. CDR3 DNA: TGTGCCAGCAGCCGCCAAGGGGGGGGCCGGAATGAAAAACTGTTTTTT.

This clonotype was seen ten or more times. This chain links TRBV15 with TRBJ1-5, with a weak D call TRBD1 (5 bases). Germline lookup yields CDR1 LNHNV and CDR2 YYDKDF (reference sequence). The CDR3 extends over 15 amino acids. The V end lost 0 bases, the J end lost 5 bases, and 11 bases lay between the germline ends. CDR3 residues: CATSRDRQTYQPQHF. In nucleotides, the CDR3 is TGTGCCACCAGCAGAGATCGACAGACGTATCAGCCCCAGCATTTT.

The rearrangement links TRBV12-3 or TRBV12-4 to TRBJ2-2, with D unresolved. CDR3 length equals 18 residues. The V end lost 5 bases, the J end lost 4 bases, and 23 bases lay between the germline ends. The CDR3 nucleotides are TGTGCCAGCAGTCAAGCGAAATGGTTAGCTACCGGCACCGGGGAGCTGTTTTTT. Protein sequence: CASSQAKWLATGTGELFF.

At least ten counts were recorded for this clonotype. The chain has TRBV6-2 or TRBV6-3 and TRBJ1-1; D not certain. Trimming shortened V by 0 bases and J by 1 base, and 6 bases separated the two germline ends. The CDR3 has 14 residues. Germline V gene sequence: CDR1 MNHEY, CDR2 SVGEGT. CDR3 nucleotides: TGTGCCAGCAGTTACTCCCGGACGAACACTGAAGCTTTCTTT. It codes for CASSYSRTNTEAFF.

A few counts support this clonotype. The chain uses TRBV6-1 and TRBJ1-5, with no clear D. Trimming stripped 7 bases from V and 0 bases from J, with 10 bases between. From germline, CDR1 is MNHNS and CDR2 SASEGT. This CDR3 region has 14 residues. Written as DNA, the CDR3 is TGTGCCAGCAATCAGATTTATAGCAATCAGCCCCAGCATTTT. Protein: CASNQIYSNQPQHF.

There are many counts of this clonotype. The chain has TRBV20-1 and TRBJ1-5; D may be TRBD1 (6 bases). The V and J ends lost 3 bases and 4 bases respectively, with 13 bases between them. The CDR3 runs to 14 residues. The V gene's germline CDR1 is DFQATT and CDR2 SNEGSKA (reference sequence). CDR3: CSASTGTRNQPQHF. The CDR3 DNA is TGCAGTGCTAGTACCGGGACAAGGAATCAGCCCCAGCATTTT.

The rearrangement uses TRBV18 and TRBJ2-5; 8 bases are shared with TRBD1. The tail of the sequence fits TRBJ2-1 better, so the J call may be wrong. Germline values: CDR1 KGHSH, CDR2 LQKENI. The CDR3 runs to 13 residues. This chain's CDR3 is CASSRDRQETQFF. In nucleotides, the CDR3 is TGTGCCAGCTCACGGGACAGGCAAGAGACCCAGTTCTTC.

The chain recombines TRBV10-3 with TRBJ2-3; a weak D match, TRBD1 (5 bases). Germline V gene data show CDR1 as ENHRY and CDR2 as SYGVKD. CDR3 length equals 17 residues. V dropped 0 bases and J dropped 5 bases, with 18 bases sitting between them. CDR3 nucleotide sequence: TGTGCCATCAGTGAGTCGAAACTGGGGCGCTCCTTAGATACGCAGTATTTT. Amino acid sequence: CAISESKLGRSLDTQYF.

In its sample, this clonotype was seen many times. V gene TRBV9 combines with J gene TRBJ2-1, with 12 nucleotides matching TRBD2. Germline V CDR1 and CDR2: SGDLS, YYNGEE. Trimming took 2 bases from V and 6 from J; bases not matched to a gene: 3. This CDR3 is built from 15 residues. The CDR3 region has the DNA TGTGCCAGCAGCGTCGGACTAGCGGGGCCCAATGAGCAGTTCTTC. It encodes CASSVGLAGPNEQFF. The full variable domain, in which reference TRBV9 and TRBJ2-1 provide the parts outside the CDR3, is DSGVTQTPKHLITATGQRVTLRCSPRSGDLSVYWYQQSLDQGLQFLIQYYNGEERAKGNILERFSAQQFPDLHSELNLSSLELGDSALYFCASSVGLAGPNEQFFGPGTRLTVL.

This clonotype was detected a few times. The junction departs from germline at one end; a sequencing error may be responsible. The J gene is TRBJ1-6, the V gene TRBV7-2, with a tentative D call TRBD1 (5 bases). The CDR3 contains 12 residues. Germline V gene lookup returns CDR1 SGHTA and CDR2 FQGNSA. CDR3 loop: CASSIAVGALHF. CDR3 nucleotide sequence: TGTGCCAGCAGCATAGCTGTGGGGGCCCTCCACTTT.

The chain is built from TRBV6-1 and TRBJ1-6; the D gene is possibly TRBD1 (6 bases). Germline assignment: CDR1 MNHNS and CDR2 SASEGT. V gave up 3 bases and J gave up 10 bases, with 19 bases separating them. This CDR3 comprises 16 residues. CDR3 sequence (DNA): TGTGCCAGCAGTGAGCTCGGGGGACAAGGTCTATCACCCCTCCACTTT. It translates to CASSELGGQGLSPLHF.

At least ten counts were recorded for this clonotype. The chain carries TRBV20-1 and TRBJ1-1; maybe TRBD1 (5 bases). CDR1 is DFQATT, CDR2 SNEGSKA, per germline (reference sequence). The V end lost 5 bases, the J end lost 5 bases, and 18 bases lay between the germline ends. The CDR3 loop spans 14 amino acids. CDR3 coding DNA: TGCAGTGCTTCTGCTCGGGGGGGGAATACTGAAGCTTTCTTT. Translating gives CSASARGGNTEAFF.